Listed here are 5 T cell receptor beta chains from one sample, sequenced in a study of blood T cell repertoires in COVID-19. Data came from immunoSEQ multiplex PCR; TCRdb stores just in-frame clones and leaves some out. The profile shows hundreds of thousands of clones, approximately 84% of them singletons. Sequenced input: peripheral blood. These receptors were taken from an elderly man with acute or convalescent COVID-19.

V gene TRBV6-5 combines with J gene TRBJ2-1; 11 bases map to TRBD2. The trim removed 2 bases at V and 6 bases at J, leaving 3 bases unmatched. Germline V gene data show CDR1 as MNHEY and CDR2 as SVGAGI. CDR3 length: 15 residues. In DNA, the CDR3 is TGTGCCAGCAGTTACACTAGCGGGAGTGTCAATGAGCAGTTCTTC. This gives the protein CASSYTSGSVNEQFF.

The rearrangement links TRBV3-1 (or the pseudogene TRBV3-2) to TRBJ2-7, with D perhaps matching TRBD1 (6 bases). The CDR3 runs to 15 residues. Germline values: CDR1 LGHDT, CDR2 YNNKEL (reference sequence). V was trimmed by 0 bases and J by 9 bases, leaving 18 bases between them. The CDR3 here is CASSQEAAQQGRQYV. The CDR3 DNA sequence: TGTGCCAGCAGCCAAGAGGCCGCGCAACAGGGCCGGCAGTACGTC.

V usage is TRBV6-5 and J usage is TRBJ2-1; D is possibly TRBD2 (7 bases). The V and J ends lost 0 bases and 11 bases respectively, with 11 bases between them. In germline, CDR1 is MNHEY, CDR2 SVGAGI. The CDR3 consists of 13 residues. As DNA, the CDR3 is TGTGCCAGCAGTTACTCGGGGGGGCAGAAGCAGTTCTTC. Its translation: CASSYSGGQKQFF.

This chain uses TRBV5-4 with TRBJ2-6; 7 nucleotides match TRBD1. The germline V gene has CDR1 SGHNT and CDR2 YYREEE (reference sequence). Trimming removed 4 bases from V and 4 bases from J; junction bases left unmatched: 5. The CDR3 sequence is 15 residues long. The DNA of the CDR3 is TGTGCCAGCAGCGGAACAGGGGCGGGGGCCAACGTCCTGACTTTC. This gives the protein CASSGTGAGANVLTF.

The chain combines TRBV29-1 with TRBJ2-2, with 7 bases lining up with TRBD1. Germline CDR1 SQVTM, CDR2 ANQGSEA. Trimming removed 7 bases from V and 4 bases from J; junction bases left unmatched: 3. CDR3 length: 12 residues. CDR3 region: CSARQGTGELFF. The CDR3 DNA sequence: TGCAGCGCGCGACAGGGCACCGGGGAGCTGTTTTTT.